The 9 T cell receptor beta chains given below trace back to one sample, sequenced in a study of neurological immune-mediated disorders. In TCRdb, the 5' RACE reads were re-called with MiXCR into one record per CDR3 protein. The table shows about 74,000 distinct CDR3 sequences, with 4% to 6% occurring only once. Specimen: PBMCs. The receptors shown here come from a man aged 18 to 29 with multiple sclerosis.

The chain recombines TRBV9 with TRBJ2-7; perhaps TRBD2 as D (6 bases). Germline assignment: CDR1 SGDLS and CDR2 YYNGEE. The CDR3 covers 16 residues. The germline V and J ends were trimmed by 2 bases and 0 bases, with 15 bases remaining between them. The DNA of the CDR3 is TGTGCCAGCAGCGTTACGGGGGAGGTCTTCTCCTACGAGCAGTACTTC. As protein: CASSVTGEVFSYEQYF.

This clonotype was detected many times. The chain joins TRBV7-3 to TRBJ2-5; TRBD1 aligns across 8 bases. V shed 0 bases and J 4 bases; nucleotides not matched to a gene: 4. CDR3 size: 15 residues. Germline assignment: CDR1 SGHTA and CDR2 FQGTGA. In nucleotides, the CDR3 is TGTGCCAGCAGCTTAACCCCAGACAGGGGAGAGACCCAGTACTTC. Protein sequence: CASSLTPDRGETQYF. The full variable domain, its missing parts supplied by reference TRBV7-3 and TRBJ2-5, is GAGVSQTPSNKVTEKGKYVELRCDPISGHTALYWYRQSLGQGPEFLIYFQGTGAADDSGLPNDRFFAVRPEGSVSTLKIQRTERGDSAVYLCASSLTPDRGETQYFGPGTRLLVL.

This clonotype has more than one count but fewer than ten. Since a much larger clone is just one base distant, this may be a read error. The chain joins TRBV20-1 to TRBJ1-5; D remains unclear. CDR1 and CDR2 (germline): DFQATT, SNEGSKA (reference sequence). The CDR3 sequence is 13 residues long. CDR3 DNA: TGCAGTGCTAGAAATGCCTACAATCAGCCCCAGAATTTT. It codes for CSARNAYNQPQNF.

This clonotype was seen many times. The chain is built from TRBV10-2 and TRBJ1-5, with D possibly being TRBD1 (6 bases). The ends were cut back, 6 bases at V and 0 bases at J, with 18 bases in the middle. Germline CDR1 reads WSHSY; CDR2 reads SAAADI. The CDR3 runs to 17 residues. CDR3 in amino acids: CASRADAQGYSNQPQHF. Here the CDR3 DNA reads TGCGCCAGCAGGGCCGACGCTCAGGGGTATAGCAATCAGCCCCAGCATTTT.

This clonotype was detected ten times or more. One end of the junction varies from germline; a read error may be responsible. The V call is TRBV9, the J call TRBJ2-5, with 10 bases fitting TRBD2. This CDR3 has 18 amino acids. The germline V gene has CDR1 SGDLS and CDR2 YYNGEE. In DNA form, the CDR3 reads TGTGCCAGCAGCGTAGGTGGTGGTGGGACTAGCGTGCAAGGGACCCAGTACTTC. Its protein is CASSVGGGGTSVQGTQYF.

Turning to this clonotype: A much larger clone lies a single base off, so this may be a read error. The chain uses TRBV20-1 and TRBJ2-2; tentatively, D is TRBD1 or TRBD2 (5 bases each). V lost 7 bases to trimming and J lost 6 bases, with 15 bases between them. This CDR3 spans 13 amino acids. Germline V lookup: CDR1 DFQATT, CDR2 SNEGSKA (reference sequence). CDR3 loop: CSVKGRRAGELFF. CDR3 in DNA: TGCAGTGTGAAGGGACGGCGGGCCGGGGAGCTGTTTTTT.

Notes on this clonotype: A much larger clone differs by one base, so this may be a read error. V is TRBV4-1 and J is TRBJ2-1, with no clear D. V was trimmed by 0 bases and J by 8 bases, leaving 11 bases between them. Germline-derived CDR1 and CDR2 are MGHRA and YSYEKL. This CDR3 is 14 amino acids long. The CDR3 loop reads CASSQEYKGYEQFF. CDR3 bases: TGCGCCAGCAGCCAAGAGTACAAGGGCTATGAGCAGTTCTTC.

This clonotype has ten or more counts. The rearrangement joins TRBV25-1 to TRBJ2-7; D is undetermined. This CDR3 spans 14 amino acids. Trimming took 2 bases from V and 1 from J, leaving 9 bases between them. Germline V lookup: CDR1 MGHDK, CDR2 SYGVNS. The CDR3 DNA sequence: TGTGCCAGCAGTGAACCGGGTTTTTCCTACGAGCAGTACTTC. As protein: CASSEPGFSYEQYF.

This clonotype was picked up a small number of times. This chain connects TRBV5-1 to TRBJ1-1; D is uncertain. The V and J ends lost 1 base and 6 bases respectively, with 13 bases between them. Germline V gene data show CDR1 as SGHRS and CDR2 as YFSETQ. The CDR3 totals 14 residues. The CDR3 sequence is CASSLNNWAPEAFF. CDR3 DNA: TGCGCCAGCAGCTTGAACAACTGGGCCCCTGAAGCTTTCTTT.